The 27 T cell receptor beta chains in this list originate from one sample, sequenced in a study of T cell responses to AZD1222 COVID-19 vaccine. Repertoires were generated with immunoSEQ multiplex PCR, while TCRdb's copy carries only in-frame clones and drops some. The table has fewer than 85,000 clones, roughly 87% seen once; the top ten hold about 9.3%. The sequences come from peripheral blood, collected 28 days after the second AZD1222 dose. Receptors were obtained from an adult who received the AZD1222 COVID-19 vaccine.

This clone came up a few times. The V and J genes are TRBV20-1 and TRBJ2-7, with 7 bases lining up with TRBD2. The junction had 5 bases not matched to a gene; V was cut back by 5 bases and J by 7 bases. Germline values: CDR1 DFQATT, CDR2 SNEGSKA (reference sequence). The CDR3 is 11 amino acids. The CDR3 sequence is CSALSGGEQYV. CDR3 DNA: TGCAGTGCTCTATCGGGGGGAGAGCAGTACGTC.

In DNA, the CDR3 is TGCGCCAGCAGCCCGGCCACGGGGTTTATAATGGGATATAATTCACCCCTCCACTTT. It is translated as CASSPATGFIMGYNSPLHF. J is TRBJ1-6 and V is TRBV5-1; D ambiguous. Germline V lookup: CDR1 SGHRS, CDR2 YFSETQ. V lost 4 bases and J lost 4, with 24 bases in between. The CDR3 is 19 residues long.

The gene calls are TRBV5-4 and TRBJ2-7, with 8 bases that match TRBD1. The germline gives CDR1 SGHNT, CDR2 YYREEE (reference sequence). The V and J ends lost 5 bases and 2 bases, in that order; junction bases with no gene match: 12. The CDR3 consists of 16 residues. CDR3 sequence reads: CASSPDPGQATYEQYF. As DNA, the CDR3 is TGTGCCAGCAGTCCGGATCCGGGACAGGCCACCTACGAGCAGTACTTC.

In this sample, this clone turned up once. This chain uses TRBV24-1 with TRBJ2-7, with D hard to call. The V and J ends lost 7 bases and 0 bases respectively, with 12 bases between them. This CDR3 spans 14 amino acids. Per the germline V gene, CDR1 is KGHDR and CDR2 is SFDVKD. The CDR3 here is CATRQSISSYEQYV. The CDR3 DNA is TGTGCCACCAGACAGAGTATTAGCTCCTACGAGCAGTACGTC.

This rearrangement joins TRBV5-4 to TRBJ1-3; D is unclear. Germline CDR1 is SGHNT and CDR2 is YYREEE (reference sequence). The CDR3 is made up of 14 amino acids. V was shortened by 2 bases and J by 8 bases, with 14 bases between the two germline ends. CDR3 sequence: CASSFNPGIDTIYF. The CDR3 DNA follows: TGTGCCAGCAGCTTCAACCCGGGGATAGACACCATATATTTT.

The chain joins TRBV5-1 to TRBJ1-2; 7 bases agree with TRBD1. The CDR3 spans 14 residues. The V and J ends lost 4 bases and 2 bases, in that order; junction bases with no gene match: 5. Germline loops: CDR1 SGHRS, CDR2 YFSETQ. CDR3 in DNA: TGCGCCAGCAGCCTCTCGACAGGGAACTATGGCTACACCTTC. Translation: CASSLSTGNYGYTF.

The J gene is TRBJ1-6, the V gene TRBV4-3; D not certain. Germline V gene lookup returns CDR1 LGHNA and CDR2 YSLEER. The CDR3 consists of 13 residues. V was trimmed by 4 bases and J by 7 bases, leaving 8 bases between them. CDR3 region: CASSRDPNSPLHF. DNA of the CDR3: TGCGCCAGCAGCCGTGACCCGAATTCACCCCTCCACTTT.

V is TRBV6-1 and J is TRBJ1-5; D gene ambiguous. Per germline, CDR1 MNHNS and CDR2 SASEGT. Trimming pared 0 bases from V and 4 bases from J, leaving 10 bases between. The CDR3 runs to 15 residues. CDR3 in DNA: TGTGCCAGCAGTGAAGCGCTAGGGCGTAATCAGCCCCAGCATTTT. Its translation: CASSEALGRNQPQHF.

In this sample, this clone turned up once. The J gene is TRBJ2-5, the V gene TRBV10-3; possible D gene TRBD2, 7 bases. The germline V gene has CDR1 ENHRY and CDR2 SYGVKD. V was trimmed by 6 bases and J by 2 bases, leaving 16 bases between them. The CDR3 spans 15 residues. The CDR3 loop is CAISKLRGPQETQYF. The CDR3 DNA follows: TGTGCCATCAGCAAGTTGCGGGGGCCTCAAGAGACCCAGTACTTC.

The CDR3 nucleotides are TGTGCCAGCAGCCATCTAGCGGGAGTTCGCAATGAGCAGTTCTTC. Residues: CASSHLAGVRNEQFF. The V call is TRBV7-9, the J call TRBJ2-1, with 10 bases identical to TRBD2. The CDR3 length is 15 residues. V dropped 5 bases and J dropped 6; count of bases not matched to a gene: 7. CDR1 SEHNR and CDR2 FQNEAQ come from the germline V gene (reference sequence).

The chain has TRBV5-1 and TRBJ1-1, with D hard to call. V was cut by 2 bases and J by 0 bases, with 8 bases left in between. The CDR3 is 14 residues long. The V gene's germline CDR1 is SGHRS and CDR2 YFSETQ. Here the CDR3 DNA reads TGCGCCAGCAGCTTCAACACCATGAACACTGAAGCTTTCTTT. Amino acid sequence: CASSFNTMNTEAFF. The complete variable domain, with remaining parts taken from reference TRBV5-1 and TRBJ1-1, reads KAGVTQTPRYLIKTRGQQVTLSCSPISGHRSVSWYQQTPGQGLQFLFEYFSETQRNKGNFPGRFSGRQFSNSRSEMNVSTLELGDSALYLCASSFNTMNTEAFFGQGTRLTVV.

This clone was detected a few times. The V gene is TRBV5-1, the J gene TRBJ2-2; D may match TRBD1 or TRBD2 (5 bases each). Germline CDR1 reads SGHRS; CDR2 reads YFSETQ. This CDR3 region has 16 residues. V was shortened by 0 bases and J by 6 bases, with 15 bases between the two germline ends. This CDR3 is CASSLAGTQVPGELFF. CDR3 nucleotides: TGCGCCAGCAGCTTGGCCGGGACCCAAGTGCCCGGGGAGCTGTTTTTT. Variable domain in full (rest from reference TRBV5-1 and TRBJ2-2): KAGVTQTPRYLIKTRGQQVTLSCSPISGHRSVSWYQQTPGQGLQFLFEYFSETQRNKGNFPGRFSGRQFSNSRSEMNVSTLELGDSALYLCASSLAGTQVPGELFFGEGSRLTVL.

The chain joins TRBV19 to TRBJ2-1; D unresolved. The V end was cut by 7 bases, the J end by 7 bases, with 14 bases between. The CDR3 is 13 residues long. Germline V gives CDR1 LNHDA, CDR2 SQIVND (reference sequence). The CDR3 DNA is TGTGCCAGTATAACCCCCCTAGGGAATGAGCAGTTCTTC. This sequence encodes CASITPLGNEQFF.

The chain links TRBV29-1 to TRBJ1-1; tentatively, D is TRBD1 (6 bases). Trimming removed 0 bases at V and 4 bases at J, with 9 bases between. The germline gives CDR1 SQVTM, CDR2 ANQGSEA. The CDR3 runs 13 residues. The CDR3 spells CSVEEGAVTEAFF. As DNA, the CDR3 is TGCAGCGTTGAAGAGGGGGCGGTCACTGAAGCTTTCTTT. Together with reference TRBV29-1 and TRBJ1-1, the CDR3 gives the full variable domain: SAVISQKPSRDICQRGTSLTIQCQVDSQVTMMFWYRQQPGQSLTLIATANQGSEATYESGFVIDKFPISRPNLTFSTLTVSNMSPEDSSIYLCSVEEGAVTEAFFGQGTRLTVV.

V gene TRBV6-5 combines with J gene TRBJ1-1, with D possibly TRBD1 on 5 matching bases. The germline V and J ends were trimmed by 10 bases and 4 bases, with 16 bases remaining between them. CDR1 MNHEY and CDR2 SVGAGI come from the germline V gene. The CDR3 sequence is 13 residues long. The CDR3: CATLAGRGTEAFF. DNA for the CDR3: TGTGCCACCCTGGCAGGAAGGGGCACTGAAGCTTTCTTT.

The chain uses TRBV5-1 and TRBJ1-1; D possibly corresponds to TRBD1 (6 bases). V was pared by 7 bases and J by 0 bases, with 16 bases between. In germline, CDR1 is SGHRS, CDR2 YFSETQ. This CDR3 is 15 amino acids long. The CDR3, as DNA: TGCGCCAGCGGTAGAGGGGGGAGTGTGAACACTGAAGCTTTCTTT. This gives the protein CASGRGGSVNTEAFF.

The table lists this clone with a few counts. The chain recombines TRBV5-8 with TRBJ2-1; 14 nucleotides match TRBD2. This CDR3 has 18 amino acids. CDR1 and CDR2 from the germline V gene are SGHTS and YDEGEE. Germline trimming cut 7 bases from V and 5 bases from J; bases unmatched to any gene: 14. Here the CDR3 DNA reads TGTGCCAGCTTGCCGGGGGGACTAGCGGGAGCACGGCACAATGAGCAGTTCTTC. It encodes CASLPGGLAGARHNEQFF. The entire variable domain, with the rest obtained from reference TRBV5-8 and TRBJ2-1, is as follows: EAGVTQSPTHLIKTRGQQATLRCSPISGHTSVYWYQQALGLGLQFLLWYDEGEERNRGNFPPRFSGRQFPNYSSELNVNALELEDSALYLCASLPGGLAGARHNEQFFGPGTRLTVL.

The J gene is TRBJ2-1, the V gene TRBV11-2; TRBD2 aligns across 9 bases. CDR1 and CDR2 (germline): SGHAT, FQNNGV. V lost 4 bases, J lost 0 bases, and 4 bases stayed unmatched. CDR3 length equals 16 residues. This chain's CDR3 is CASSYFSGSSYNEQFF. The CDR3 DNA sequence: TGTGCCAGCAGCTATTTTAGCGGGAGCTCCTACAATGAGCAGTTCTTC.

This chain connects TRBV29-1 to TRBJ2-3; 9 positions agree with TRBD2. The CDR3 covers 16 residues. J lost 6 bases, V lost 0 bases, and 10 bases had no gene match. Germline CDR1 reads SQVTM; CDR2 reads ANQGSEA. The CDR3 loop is CSVEDLAGGPRDTQYF. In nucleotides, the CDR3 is TGCAGCGTTGAAGATCTCGCGGGAGGGCCGAGGGATACGCAGTATTTT.

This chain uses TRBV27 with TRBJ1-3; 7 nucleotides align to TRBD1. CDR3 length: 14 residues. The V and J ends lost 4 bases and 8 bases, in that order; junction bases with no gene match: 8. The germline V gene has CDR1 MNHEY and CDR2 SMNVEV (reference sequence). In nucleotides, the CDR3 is TGTGCCAGCAGTTCCCGACAGGGTGTACACACCATATATTTT. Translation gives CASSSRQGVHTIYF.

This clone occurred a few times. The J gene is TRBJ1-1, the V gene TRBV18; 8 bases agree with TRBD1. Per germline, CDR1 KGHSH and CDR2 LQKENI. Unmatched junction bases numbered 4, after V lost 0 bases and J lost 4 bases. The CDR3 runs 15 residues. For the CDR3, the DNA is TGTGCCAGCTCACCACCGACAGGGGAGGGCACTGAAGCTTTCTTT. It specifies CASSPPTGEGTEAFF.

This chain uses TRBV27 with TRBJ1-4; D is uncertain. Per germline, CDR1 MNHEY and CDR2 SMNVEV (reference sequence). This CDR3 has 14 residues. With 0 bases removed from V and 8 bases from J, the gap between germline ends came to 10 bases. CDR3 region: CASSLSAGWEKLFF. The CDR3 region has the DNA TGTGCCAGCAGTTTATCGGCAGGTTGGGAAAAACTGTTTTTT.

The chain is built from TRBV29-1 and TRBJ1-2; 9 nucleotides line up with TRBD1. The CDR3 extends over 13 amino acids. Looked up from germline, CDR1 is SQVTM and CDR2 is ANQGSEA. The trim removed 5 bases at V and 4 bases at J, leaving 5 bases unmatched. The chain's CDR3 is CSVTGGEGYGYTF. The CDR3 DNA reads TGCAGCGTTACAGGGGGCGAAGGCTATGGCTACACCTTC.

For the CDR3, the DNA is TGTGCCAGCAGCCACAGAGTGGACGGTAACTATGGCTACACCTTC. Translating gives CASSHRVDGNYGYTF. This chain uses TRBV14 with TRBJ1-2, with no clear D. CDR1 SGHDN and CDR2 FVKESK come from the germline V gene. The length of the CDR3 is 15 residues. The ends were cut back, 3 bases at V and 1 base at J, with 12 bases in the middle.

In DNA, the CDR3 is TGTGCCAGCAGCTCGACGGAAGCGAACACCGGGGAGCTGTTTTTT. This codes for CASSSTEANTGELFF. The V call is TRBV7-2, the J call TRBJ2-2; no definite D call. The CDR3 runs to 15 residues. Looked up from germline, CDR1 is SGHTA and CDR2 is FQGNSA. Trimming cost V 4 bases and J 0 bases, with 9 bases left between them.

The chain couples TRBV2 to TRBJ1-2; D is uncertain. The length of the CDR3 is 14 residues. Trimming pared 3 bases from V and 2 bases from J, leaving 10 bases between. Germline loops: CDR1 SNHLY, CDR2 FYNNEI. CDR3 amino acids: CASSDSMGNYGYTF. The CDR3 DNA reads TGTGCCAGCAGTGATTCGATGGGGAACTATGGCTACACCTTC.

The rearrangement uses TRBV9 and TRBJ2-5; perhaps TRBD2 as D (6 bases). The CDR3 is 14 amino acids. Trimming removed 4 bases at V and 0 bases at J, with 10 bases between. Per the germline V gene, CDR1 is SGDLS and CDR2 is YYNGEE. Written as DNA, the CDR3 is TGTGCCAGCAGCAGAGGGGACTACCAAGAGACCCAGTACTTC. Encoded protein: CASSRGDYQETQYF. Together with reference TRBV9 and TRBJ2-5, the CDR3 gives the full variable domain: DSGVTQTPKHLITATGQRVTLRCSPRSGDLSVYWYQQSLDQGLQFLIQYYNGEERAKGNILERFSAQQFPDLHSELNLSSLELGDSALYFCASSRGDYQETQYFGPGTRLLVL.